The rows below give T cell receptor beta chains drawn from one sample of a study of blood T cells in healthy people across ages. TCRdb analysed the 5' RACE reads with MiXCR anew, one entry per CDR3 protein. Of approximately 670,000 distinct CDR3 sequences in the sample, approximately 40% are singletons; the top ten hold 25% to 35%. The sequenced sample consisted of blood. These receptors were obtained from a man of 80 years or more in good health. Each CDR3 is given with its conserved first and last residue. Each record gives: CDR3 DNA, CDR3 protein, J gene, CDR3 length, D gene, clone size, V gene. A D gene is named only where the DNA matches it firmly. The listing skips clone size in some rows; elsewhere it reads once, few, many or a size class.

TGTGCCACCAGCGATTCGACAGGGGCGGATGAAGAACTGTTTTTT | CATSDSTGADEELFF | TRBJ1-4 | 15 | TRBD1 | . | TRBV24-1
TGTGCCAGCAGCCAAGAGAACTTCAGGGGGGGGACAGGGGTCCGGAACACTGAAGCTTTCTTT | CASSQENFRGGTGVRNTEAFF | TRBJ1-1 | 21 | TRBD1 | . | TRBV3-1
TGTGCCAGCAAAGGCGGGGGGGGCGAGCAGTACTTC | CASKGGGGEQYF | TRBJ2-7 | 12 | TRBD2 | . | TRBV12-3/TRBV12-4
TGTGCCAGCAGCTCTGGGCAGGGTTCCTATAATGAGCAGTACTTC | CASSSGQGSYNEQYF | TRBJ2-7 | 15 | . | few | TRBV11-1
TGCAGCGTTGGGGGTGGGGCCCTACGCCAAGAGACCCAGTACTTC | CSVGGGALRQETQYF | TRBJ2-5 | 15 | . | . | TRBV29-1
TGCGCCAGCAGCTTGGCCGGGACACAGGGTGAGCAGTTCTTC | CASSLAGTQGEQFF | TRBJ2-1 | 14 | . | few | TRBV5-1
TGCAGTGCCAAGGGCCGGGGCGATGCCTCTGGGGCCAACGTCCTGACTTTC | CSAKGRGDASGANVLTF | TRBJ2-6 | 17 | . | once | TRBV20-1
TGTGCCAGCAGCAAGTATCGCGATGAGCAGTTCTTC | CASSKYRDEQFF | TRBJ2-1 | 12 | . | . | TRBV21-1
TGTGCCATCAGTGAACAGGTAGACTCCTACGAGCAGTACTTC | CAISEQVDSYEQYF | TRBJ2-7 | 14 | . | many | TRBV10-3
TGTGCCGGCAGTTTCGAGTCGGGCATTGAAGCTTTCTTT | CAGSFESGIEAFF | TRBJ1-1 | 13 | . | . | TRBV6-6
TGCAGTGCTAGAGCTCAGGTCCATGAGCAGTTCTTC | CSARAQVHEQFF | TRBJ2-1 | 12 | . | many | TRBV20-1
TGTGCCAGCAGTAGGGGACAGGGATTCTCCTACGAGCAGTACTTC | CASSRGQGFSYEQYF | TRBJ2-7 | 15 | TRBD1 | . | TRBV2
TGTGCTAGTGGTTTGGTAATAGCGGGGGGAGCCTACAATGAGCAGTACTTC | CASGLVIAGGAYNEQYF | TRBJ2-7 | 17 | TRBD2 | few | TRBV12-5
TGCGCCAGCAGTGATGGACAGGGGAGGGCGGATACGCAGTATTTT | CASSDGQGRADTQYF | TRBJ2-3 | 15 | TRBD1 | few | TRBV10-1
TGTGCCAGCAGCCAAGGGGGACACCTAGAACCCAGCTCTGGAAACACCATATATTTT | CASSQGGHLEPSSGNTIYF | TRBJ1-3 | 19 | . | . | TRBV3-1
TGTGCCAGCAGCTTAGTAGGGGTGGGTAGCAATCAGCCCCAGCATTTT | CASSLVGVGSNQPQHF | TRBJ1-5 | 16 | . | few | TRBV7-2
TGCAGCGTTGAGCACGGGACACCTGGGGCCAACGTCCTGACTTTC | CSVEHGTPGANVLTF | TRBJ2-6 | 15 | . | . | TRBV29-1
TGTGCCAGCGGAGTCGGGCAGGGGGGACGCAGTCCCGGGGCCAACGTCCTGACTTTC | CASGVGQGGRSPGANVLTF | TRBJ2-6 | 19 | . | once | TRBV6-2/TRBV6-3
TGTGCCATTCCGGGACTAGCGGGTAGCTCCTACAATGAGCAGTTCTTC | CAIPGLAGSSYNEQFF | TRBJ2-1 | 16 | TRBD2 | . | TRBV2
TGTGCCAGCAGTGGCGGGGGGGGAAACAATGAGCAGTTCTTC | CASSGGGGNNEQFF | TRBJ2-1 | 14 | TRBD2 | many | TRBV7-2
TGTGCCAGCAGTCGCACCTGGGCGGGAGGCCGGTACAATGAGCAGTTCTTC | CASSRTWAGGRYNEQFF | TRBJ2-1 | 17 | TRBD2 | few | TRBV27
TGTGCCAGCTCACCAAGACTAGTCTCTGACGAGCAGTACTTC | CASSPRLVSDEQYF | TRBJ2-7 | 14 | . | . | TRBV18
TGTGCCAGCAGCGGACGTGGGGTCGCCGAGCAGTACTTC | CASSGRGVAEQYF | TRBJ2-7 | 13 | . | few | TRBV7-2
TGTGCCAGCAGCGTAGGACAGGGTCGGAATGAGCAGTTCTTC | CASSVGQGRNEQFF | TRBJ2-1 | 14 | TRBD1 | . | TRBV7-2
TGTGCCAGCGGGGCCTGGGGGGCCTATGGGGCCAACGTCCTGACTTTC | CASGAWGAYGANVLTF | TRBJ2-6 | 16 | . | . | TRBV7-2
TGTGCCAGCACCGGCCCGCGGGAGCAGTACTTC | CASTGPREQYF | TRBJ2-7 | 11 | . | few | TRBV6-5
TGTGCCAGCAGCTTGACTAGCGGTCAGACAGATACGCAGTATTTT | CASSLTSGQTDTQYF | TRBJ2-3 | 15 | TRBD2 | . | TRBV7-3
TGCAGTGCTTATGCCCACAGTGGTATCCAAGAGACCCAGTACTTC | CSAYAHSGIQETQYF | TRBJ2-5 | 15 | . | once | TRBV20-1
TGTGCCAGCAGGCCCCGGGGATATAGCAATCAGCCCCAGCATTTT | CASRPRGYSNQPQHF | TRBJ1-5 | 15 | . | . | TRBV12-3/TRBV12-4
TGCAGTGCGCCTTGGCCCACCGGGGCCCTCCAAGAGACCCAGTACTTC | CSAPWPTGALQETQYF | TRBJ2-5 | 16 | . | many | TRBV20-1
TGTGCCAGCAGCCAAGGCTCAGCGGGAGGCAAAAACATTCAGTACTTC | CASSQGSAGGKNIQYF | TRBJ2-4 | 16 | TRBD2 | few | TRBV4-2
TGTGCCAGCAGCACCCAGCCAGGGGCCCAAGGCTACACCTTC | CASSTQPGAQGYTF | TRBJ1-2 | 14 | . | . | TRBV3-1
TGTGCCAGCAGCCAACCGGACAGTCCTTACTATGGCTACACCTTC | CASSQPDSPYYGYTF | TRBJ1-2 | 15 | . | . | TRBV3-1
TGTGCCAGCAGCTTAGGGGGATCGGGACAGGGTAATGGCTACACCTTC | CASSLGGSGQGNGYTF | TRBJ1-2 | 16 | TRBD1 | . | TRBV7-2
TGTGCCAGCAGCTTAGAAAAGGGAAGGGGCACTGAAGCTTTCTTT | CASSLEKGRGTEAFF | TRBJ1-1 | 15 | . | . | TRBV7-2
TGTGCCAGCAGTTACTTTGCGACCACAGATACGCAGTATTTT | CASSYFATTDTQYF | TRBJ2-3 | 14 | . | few | TRBV6-2/TRBV6-3
TGTGCCAGCAGCCCCCGAGGGCAACTCCAAATCACAGATACGCAGTATTTT | CASSPRGQLQITDTQYF | TRBJ2-3 | 17 | . | . | TRBV21-1
TGTGCCAGCAGCCGTGGGACAGGGACATCCTACGAGCAGTACTTC | CASSRGTGTSYEQYF | TRBJ2-7 | 15 | TRBD1 | . | TRBV6-2/TRBV6-3
TGTGCCAGCTCACCGGGACAGCAACAAGAGACCCAGTACTTC | CASSPGQQQETQYF | TRBJ2-5 | 14 | TRBD1 | . | TRBV18
TGTGCCAGCAGCCCCACCGCCGGGACAGGGACCCTGGTCCTGACTTTC | CASSPTAGTGTLVLTF | TRBJ2-6 | 16 | TRBD1 | . | TRBV11-2
TGCGCCAGCAGCCAAGACGGCAGGGTCCACGAGCAGTACTTC | CASSQDGRVHEQYF | TRBJ2-7 | 14 | . | many | TRBV4-1
TGCGCCAGCAGCCAAGATTTTCGCCAGCCCCAGCATTTT | CASSQDFRQPQHF | TRBJ1-5 | 13 | . | few | TRBV4-3
TGTGCCAGCTCACCTTCAACTAATGAAAAACTGTTTTTT | CASSPSTNEKLFF | TRBJ1-4 | 13 | . | . | TRBV18
TGTGCCAGCAGCTTACAACAGGGGCCGGGCACTGAAGCTTTCTTT | CASSLQQGPGTEAFF | TRBJ1-1 | 15 | TRBD1 | . | TRBV5-4
TGTGCCAGCAGTTACGGGGGGGGACCGAACACCGGGGAGCTGTTTTTT | CASSYGGGPNTGELFF | TRBJ2-2 | 16 | TRBD2 | . | TRBV6-2/TRBV6-3
TGTGCCAGCAGCTCAGCAGGAGGGCTAAATACGCAGTATTTT | CASSSAGGLNTQYF | TRBJ2-3 | 14 | . | . | TRBV11-3
TGTGCCAGCAGTTCCCCCCCTGTGGAAGCGCAGTATTTT | CASSSPPVEAQYF | TRBJ2-3 | 13 | . | . | TRBV6-2/TRBV6-3
TGCGCCAGCAGCTTGGACGGGACAAACCAAGAGACCCAGTACTTC | CASSLDGTNQETQYF | TRBJ2-5 | 15 | . | . | TRBV5-1
TGTGCCAGCAGCGGGACAATCAAGATCTACAATGAGCAGTTCTTC | CASSGTIKIYNEQFF | TRBJ2-1 | 15 | . | . | TRBV6-2/TRBV6-3
TGTGCCACCTTCTATAATGAGCAGTTCTTC | CATFYNEQFF | TRBJ2-1 | 10 | . | . | TRBV19
TGTGCCTGGAGTATCGGGCAGGCTTTACAAGAGACCCAGTACTTC | CAWSIGQALQETQYF | TRBJ2-5 | 15 | . | . | TRBV30
TGCAGTGGATATGTAGGGGGTTCTGTTGAAAAACTGTTTTTT | CSGYVGGSVEKLFF | TRBJ1-4 | 14 | . | . | TRBV20-1
TGTGCCTGGAGAAGACGGATTTCTGGGGCCAACGTCCTGACTTTC | CAWRRRISGANVLTF | TRBJ2-6 | 15 | . | . | TRBV30
TGTGCCAGCAGTTCGGGACCCAACTACGAGCAGTACTTC | CASSSGPNYEQYF | TRBJ2-7 | 13 | . | . | TRBV28
TGTGCCAGCAGCCAAGATCTATTGGGGACAGGGTGGTATTTT | CASSQDLLGTGWYF | TRBJ2-3 | 14 | TRBD1 | many | TRBV4-2
TGTGCCAGCAGCCAAGCTCGAGCGGGGGGTAGCACCGGGGAGCTGTTTTTT | CASSQARAGGSTGELFF | TRBJ2-2 | 17 | TRBD2 | once | TRBV4-2
TGTGCCAGCAGTTACAGCGGGGGGCGAACAGATATGGTGTATTTT | CASSYSGGRTDMVYF | TRBJ2-3 | 15 | TRBD2 | . | TRBV12-3/TRBV12-4